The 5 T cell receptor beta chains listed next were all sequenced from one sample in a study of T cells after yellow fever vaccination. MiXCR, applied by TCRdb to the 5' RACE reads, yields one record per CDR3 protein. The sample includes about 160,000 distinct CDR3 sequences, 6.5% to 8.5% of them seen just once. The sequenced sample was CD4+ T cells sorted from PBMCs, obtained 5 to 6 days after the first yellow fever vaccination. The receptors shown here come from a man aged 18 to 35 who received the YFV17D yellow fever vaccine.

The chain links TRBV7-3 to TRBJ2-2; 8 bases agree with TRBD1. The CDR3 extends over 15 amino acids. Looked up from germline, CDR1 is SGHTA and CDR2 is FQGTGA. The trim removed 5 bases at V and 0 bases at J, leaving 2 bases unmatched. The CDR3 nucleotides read TGTGCCAGCAGCCTGACAGGGGCGAACACCGGGGAGCTGTTTTTT. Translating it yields CASSLTGANTGELFF.

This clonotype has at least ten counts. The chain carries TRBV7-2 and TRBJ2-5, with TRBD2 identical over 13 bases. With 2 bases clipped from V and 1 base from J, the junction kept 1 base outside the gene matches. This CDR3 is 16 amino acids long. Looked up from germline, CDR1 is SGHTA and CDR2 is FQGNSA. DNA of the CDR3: TGTGCCAGCAGCTTAAGACTAGCGGGGGGCCAAGAGACCCAGTACTTC. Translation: CASSLRLAGGQETQYF.

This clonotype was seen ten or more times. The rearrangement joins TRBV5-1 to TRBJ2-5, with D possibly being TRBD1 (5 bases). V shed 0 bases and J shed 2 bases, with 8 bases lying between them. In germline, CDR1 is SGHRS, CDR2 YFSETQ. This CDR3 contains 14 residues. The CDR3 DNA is TGCGCCAGCAGCTTGGCAGGGCAACAAGAGACCCAGTACTTC. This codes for CASSLAGQQETQYF.

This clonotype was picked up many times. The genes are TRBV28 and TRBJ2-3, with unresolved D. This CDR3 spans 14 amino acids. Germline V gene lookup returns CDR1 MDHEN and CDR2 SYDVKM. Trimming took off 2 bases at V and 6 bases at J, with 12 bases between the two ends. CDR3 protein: CASSLVFLRDTQYF. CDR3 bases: TGTGCCAGCAGTTTAGTTTTTTTGAGGGATACGCAGTATTTT.

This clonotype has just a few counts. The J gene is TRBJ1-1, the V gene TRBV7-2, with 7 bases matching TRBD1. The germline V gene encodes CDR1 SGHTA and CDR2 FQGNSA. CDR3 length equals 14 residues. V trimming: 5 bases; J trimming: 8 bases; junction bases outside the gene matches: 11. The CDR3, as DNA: TGTGCCAGCAGCACGGCGTCGACAGGGCGCGAAGCTTTCTTT. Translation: CASSTASTGREAFF.